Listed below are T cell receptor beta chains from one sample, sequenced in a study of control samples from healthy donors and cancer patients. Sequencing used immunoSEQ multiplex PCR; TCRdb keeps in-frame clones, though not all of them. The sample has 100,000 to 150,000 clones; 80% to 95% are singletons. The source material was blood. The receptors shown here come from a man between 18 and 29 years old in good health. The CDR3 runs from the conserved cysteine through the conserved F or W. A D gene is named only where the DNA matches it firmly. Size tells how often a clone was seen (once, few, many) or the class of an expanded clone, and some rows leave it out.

CDR3: CASSQGTVGETQYF; DNA: TGCGCCAGCAGCCAAGGAACGGTAGGGGAGACCCAGTACTTC; size: -; V: TRBV4-1; D: -; J: TRBJ2-5
CDR3: CASRGELAGARAWETQYF; DNA: TGTGCCAGCAGGGGGGAACTAGCGGGGGCCCGGGCCTGGGAGACCCAGTACTTC; size: -; V: TRBV25-1; D: TRBD2; J: TRBJ2-5
CDR3: CASSQLQASTEAFF; DNA: TGCGCCAGCAGCCAACTACAGGCAAGCACTGAAGCTTTCTTT; size: -; V: TRBV4-1; D: -; J: TRBJ1-1
CDR3: CSARGETQYF; DNA: TGCAGTGCACGGGGAGAGACCCAGTACTTC; size: -; V: TRBV20-1; D: -; J: TRBJ2-5
CDR3: CASSQGGPHSNQPQHF; DNA: TGTGCCAGCAGCCAAGGGGGACCTCATAGCAATCAGCCCCAGCATTTT; size: -; V: TRBV4-2; D: -; J: TRBJ1-5
CDR3: CASSQLYTVGTEAFF; DNA: TGTGCCAGCAGCCAATTATATACAGTGGGCACTGAAGCTTTCTTT; size: -; V: TRBV4-2; D: -; J: TRBJ1-1
CDR3: CASSSSKTANTDTQYF; DNA: TGCGCCAGCAGCTCCTCTAAGACGGCCAACACAGATACGCAGTATTTT; size: -; V: TRBV5-1; D: -; J: TRBJ2-3
CDR3: CASSPGPVGPISNQPQHF; DNA: TGTGCCAGCTCGCCTGGACCCGTTGGACCTATAAGCAATCAGCCCCAGCATTTT; size: -; V: TRBV18; D: -; J: TRBJ1-5
CDR3: CASSLQVNTEAFF; DNA: TGTGCCAGCAGCTTGCAGGTTAACACTGAAGCTTTCTTT; size: -; V: TRBV7-9; D: -; J: TRBJ1-1
CDR3: CASSSGTGRETQYF; DNA: TGTGCCAGCAGCTCCGGGACGGGGAGGGAGACCCAGTACTTC; size: -; V: TRBV5-6; D: -; J: TRBJ2-5
CDR3: CASSAYRGTLTGELFF; DNA: TGTGCCAGCAGTGCTTACAGGGGAACCCTCACCGGGGAGCTGTTTTTT; size: -; V: TRBV6-1; D: TRBD1; J: TRBJ2-2
CDR3: CAWSLRVGYEQYF; DNA: TGTGCCTGGAGTCTGAGGGTCGGGTATGAGCAGTACTTC; size: -; V: TRBV30; D: -; J: TRBJ2-7
CDR3: CASSQVTGGPSTGELFF; DNA: TGTGCCAGCAGCCAAGTTACGGGGGGGCCGAGCACCGGGGAGCTGTTTTTT; size: once; V: TRBV14; D: TRBD2; J: TRBJ2-2
CDR3: CASSEGGDNYEQYF; DNA: TGTGCCAGCAGTGAAGGGGGGGACAACTACGAGCAGTACTTC; size: -; V: TRBV6-1; D: -; J: TRBJ2-7
CDR3: CASSQDPGQGSEAFF; DNA: TGTGCCAGCAGCCAGGACCCGGGACAGGGATCTGAAGCTTTCTTT; size: -; V: TRBV3-1/TRBV3-2; D: TRBD1; J: TRBJ1-1
CDR3: CASSLWDSGANVLTF; DNA: TGCGCCAGCAGCCTGTGGGATTCTGGGGCCAACGTCCTGACTTTC; size: -; V: TRBV5-1; D: -; J: TRBJ2-6
CDR3: CSALTGDGNTIYF; DNA: TGCAGCGCCCTTACAGGGGACGGAAACACCATATATTTT; size: -; V: TRBV29-1; D: TRBD1; J: TRBJ1-3
CDR3: CASSLAAATYGYTF; DNA: TGTGCCAGCAGCTTAGCGGCAGCAACCTATGGCTACACCTTC; size: once; V: TRBV7-2; D: -; J: TRBJ1-2
CDR3: CASSPGRGQIYGYTF; DNA: TGCGCCAGCAGCCCCGGGAGGGGGCAGATCTATGGCTACACCTTC; size: -; V: TRBV10-2; D: TRBD1; J: TRBJ1-2
CDR3: CATASGGLGTEAFF; DNA: TGTGCCACAGCAAGCGGGGGACTCGGCACTGAAGCTTTCTTT; size: -; V: TRBV2; D: -; J: TRBJ1-1
CDR3: CASSFLTENYGYTF; DNA: TGTGCCAGCAGTTTCCTGACAGAAAACTATGGCTACACCTTC; size: -; V: TRBV6-6; D: -; J: TRBJ1-2
CDR3: CASSAGTASTNEKLFF; DNA: TGTGCCAGCAGCGCCGGGACGGCCTCAACTAATGAAAAACTGTTTTTT; size: -; V: TRBV11-2; D: -; J: TRBJ1-4
CDR3: CASSAQSNEKLFF; DNA: TGTGCCAGCAGCGCACAGAGTAATGAAAAACTGTTTTTT; size: -; V: TRBV11-2; D: -; J: TRBJ1-4
CDR3: CASSFNRNTEAFF; DNA: TGTGCCAGCAGCTTCAACAGAAACACTGAAGCTTTCTTT; size: -; V: TRBV7-3; D: -; J: TRBJ1-1
CDR3: CASSLYAGNYGYTF; DNA: TGTGCCAGCAGCTTATACGCAGGGAACTATGGCTACACCTTC; size: -; V: TRBV7-9; D: -; J: TRBJ1-2
CDR3: CASREDGNQPQHF; DNA: TGTGCCAGCAGAGAAGATGGCAATCAGCCCCAGCATTTT; size: -; V: TRBV6-1; D: -; J: TRBJ1-5
CDR3: CASTPARGAEAFF; DNA: TGTGCCAGCACTCCGGCGAGGGGCGCTGAAGCTTTCTTT; size: -; V: TRBV2; D: -; J: TRBJ1-1
CDR3: CASSLEATNEKLFF; DNA: TGTGCCAGCAGCCTGGAGGCAACTAATGAAAAACTGTTTTTT; size: -; V: TRBV3-1/TRBV3-2; D: -; J: TRBJ1-4
CDR3: CATSDLWGEAFF; DNA: TGTGCCACCAGTGATCTGTGGGGAGAAGCTTTCTTT; size: -; V: TRBV24-1; D: -; J: TRBJ1-1
CDR3: CASSPIPATNEKLFF; DNA: TGTGCCAGCAGCCCAATTCCGGCAACTAATGAAAAACTGTTTTTT; size: -; V: TRBV28; D: -; J: TRBJ1-4
CDR3: CASSQGNRGGSEAFF; DNA: TGCGCCAGCAGCCAAGGAAACAGGGGAGGAAGTGAAGCTTTCTTT; size: -; V: TRBV4-1; D: TRBD1; J: TRBJ1-1
CDR3: CASSSRTGSYEQYF; DNA: TGCGCCAGCAGCAGCAGGACGGGCTCCTACGAGCAGTACTTC; size: -; V: TRBV5-1; D: -; J: TRBJ2-7
CDR3: CSVGPPSSSYNEQFF; DNA: TGCAGCGTTGGTCCACCCTCAAGCTCCTACAATGAGCAGTTCTTC; size: -; V: TRBV29-1; D: -; J: TRBJ2-1
CDR3: CAISESVTSGRKETQYF; DNA: TGTGCCATCAGTGAGTCGGTGACTAGCGGGAGAAAGGAGACCCAGTACTTC; size: -; V: TRBV10-3; D: TRBD2; J: TRBJ2-5
CDR3: CAWSPGGWVPNTEAFF; DNA: TGTGCCTGGAGTCCGGGGGGGTGGGTCCCGAACACTGAAGCTTTCTTT; size: -; V: TRBV30; D: -; J: TRBJ1-1
CDR3: CASSYSRGGGTGELFF; DNA: TGTGCCAGCAGTTACTCGAGGGGGGGAGGCACCGGGGAGCTGTTTTTT; size: -; V: TRBV6-5; D: -; J: TRBJ2-2
CDR3: CASSPPTSGGYQETQYF; DNA: TGTGCCAGCAGTCCACCCACTAGCGGGGGCTACCAAGAGACCCAGTACTTC; size: -; V: TRBV13; D: TRBD2; J: TRBJ2-5
CDR3: CASSSTGTSGTDTQYF; DNA: TGCGCCAGCAGCTCTACCGGGACTAGCGGCACAGATACGCAGTATTTT; size: -; V: TRBV5-1; D: TRBD2; J: TRBJ2-3
CDR3: CSASVGTGELFF; DNA: TGCAGTGCTAGTGTAGGCACCGGGGAGCTGTTTTTT; size: -; V: TRBV20-1; D: -; J: TRBJ2-2
CDR3: CASSRGTGSTDTQYF; DNA: TGTGCCAGCTCACGCGGGACTGGAAGCACAGATACGCAGTATTTT; size: -; V: TRBV18; D: -; J: TRBJ2-3
CDR3: CAGSGELNTEAFF; DNA: TGTGCCGGCAGCGGCGAACTGAACACTGAAGCTTTCTTT; size: -; V: TRBV9; D: -; J: TRBJ1-1
CDR3: CASSLATGSTEAFF; DNA: TGTGCCAGCAGCTTAGCGACAGGGAGTACTGAAGCTTTCTTT; size: -; V: TRBV7-8; D: TRBD1; J: TRBJ1-1
CDR3: CAWTPGQGRSPLHF; DNA: TGTGCCTGGACCCCGGGACAGGGACGGTCACCCCTCCACTTT; size: -; V: TRBV30; D: TRBD1; J: TRBJ1-6
CDR3: CASSLGSAEAFF; DNA: TGTGCCAGCAGCTTGGGGTCAGCTGAAGCTTTCTTT; size: once; V: TRBV5-6; D: -; J: TRBJ1-1
CDR3: CASSDRRGTGYGYTF; DNA: TGTGCCAGCAGTGATAGGCGGGGGACAGGCTATGGCTACACCTTC; size: -; V: TRBV6-1; D: TRBD1; J: TRBJ1-2
CDR3: CASRSTGSTGYTF; DNA: TGTGCCAGCAGGTCGACAGGGAGTACGGGCTACACCTTC; size: -; V: TRBV6-5; D: TRBD1; J: TRBJ1-2
CDR3: CASSRGGNEQFF; DNA: TGTGCCAGCAGCCGGGGGGGGAATGAGCAGTTCTTC; size: -; V: TRBV7-6; D: TRBD2; J: TRBJ2-1
CDR3: CASSLVSHVRDVNGYTF; DNA: TGTGCCAGCAGCTTAGTTTCCCACGTCCGGGACGTAAATGGCTACACCTTC; size: -; V: TRBV7-9; D: -; J: TRBJ1-2
CDR3: CASSPNRGLSQPQHF; DNA: TGTGCCAGCAGCCCCAATAGGGGTTTGTCTCAGCCCCAGCATTTT; size: -; V: TRBV7-8; D: -; J: TRBJ1-5
CDR3: CASRGTIRENTEAFF; DNA: TGTGCCAGCAGGGGGACAATCCGAGAGAACACTGAAGCTTTCTTT; size: -; V: TRBV6-5; D: -; J: TRBJ1-1
CDR3: CASSLAGLMNTEAFF; DNA: TGTGCCAGCAGCTTGGCCGGGCTCATGAACACTGAAGCTTTCTTT; size: -; V: TRBV5-5; D: -; J: TRBJ1-1
CDR3: CASIREEAFF; DNA: TGTGCCAGCATCAGGGAAGAAGCTTTCTTT; size: -; V: TRBV28; D: -; J: TRBJ1-1
CDR3: CASSNSGFGNTEAFF; DNA: TGTGCCAGCAGTAACTCAGGTTTCGGGAACACTGAAGCTTTCTTT; size: -; V: TRBV27; D: -; J: TRBJ1-1
CDR3: CASRDTGTASGAGELFF; DNA: TGTGCCAGCAGGGATACCGGGACAGCTTCTGGCGCCGGGGAGCTGTTTTTT; size: -; V: TRBV7-9; D: TRBD1; J: TRBJ2-2
CDR3: CASSPNGGYEQYF; DNA: TGTGCCAGTAGTCCGAATGGGGGTTACGAGCAGTACTTC; size: -; V: TRBV19; D: -; J: TRBJ2-7